This T cell receptor beta chain was recovered during a study of T cell changes during pregnancy in multiple sclerosis. Trimming pared 4 bases from V and 0 bases from J, leaving 11 bases between. The CDR3 is 16 residues long. Germline values: CDR1 SGHNT, CDR2 YYREEE (reference sequence). The method was immunoSEQ multiplex PCR; TCRdb's version includes in-frame clones alone and lacks a portion of them. The sample has 35,000 to 40,000 clones; under 95% are singletons. The specimen was CD8+ T cells from peripheral blood mononuclear cells, collected in the third trimester of pregnancy. This chain links TRBV5-4 with TRBJ2-6, with D tentatively TRBD1 (5 bases). This sequence originates from a female donor with multiple sclerosis, enrolled in a pregnancy study. The DNA for the CDR3 is TGTGCCAGCAGCCAAGTAGACAGCTCTGGGGCCAACGTCCTGACTTTC. Its protein product is CASSQVDSSGANVLTF.